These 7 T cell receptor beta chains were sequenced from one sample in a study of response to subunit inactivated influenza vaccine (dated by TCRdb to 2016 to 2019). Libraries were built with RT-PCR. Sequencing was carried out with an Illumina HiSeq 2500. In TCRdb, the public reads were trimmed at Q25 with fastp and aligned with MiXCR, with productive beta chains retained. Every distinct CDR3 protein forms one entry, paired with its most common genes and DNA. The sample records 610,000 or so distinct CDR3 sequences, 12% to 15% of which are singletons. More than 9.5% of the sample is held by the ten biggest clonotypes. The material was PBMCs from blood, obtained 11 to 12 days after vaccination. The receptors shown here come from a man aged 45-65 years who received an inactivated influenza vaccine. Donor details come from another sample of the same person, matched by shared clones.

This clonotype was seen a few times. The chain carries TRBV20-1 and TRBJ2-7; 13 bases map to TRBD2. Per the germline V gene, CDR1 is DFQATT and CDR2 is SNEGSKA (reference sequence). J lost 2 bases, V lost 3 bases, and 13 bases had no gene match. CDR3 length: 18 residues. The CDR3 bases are TGCAGTGCTAGTCGGAGGGTCCGACTAGCGGGGGGTCCCTACGAGCAGTACTTC. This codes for CSASRRVRLAGGPYEQYF.

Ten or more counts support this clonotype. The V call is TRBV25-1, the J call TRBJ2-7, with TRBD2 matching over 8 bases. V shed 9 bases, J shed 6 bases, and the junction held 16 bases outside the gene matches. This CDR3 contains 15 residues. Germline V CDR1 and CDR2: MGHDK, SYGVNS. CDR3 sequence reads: CARLRIQAGATEQYF. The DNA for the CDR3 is TGTGCCAGACTCCGGATACAAGCGGGGGCTACCGAGCAGTACTTC.

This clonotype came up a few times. CDR3 nucleotides: TGTGCCAGCAGTCCTGCCGGGACTAGCAGGGGGGAGACCCAGTACTTC. This encodes CASSPAGTSRGETQYF. The rearrangement links TRBV6-1 to TRBJ2-5; 9 bases are shared with TRBD2. J gave up 5 bases and V 5 bases, and 12 bases lay outside the gene matches. The CDR3 has 16 amino acids. From germline, CDR1 is MNHNS and CDR2 SASEGT.

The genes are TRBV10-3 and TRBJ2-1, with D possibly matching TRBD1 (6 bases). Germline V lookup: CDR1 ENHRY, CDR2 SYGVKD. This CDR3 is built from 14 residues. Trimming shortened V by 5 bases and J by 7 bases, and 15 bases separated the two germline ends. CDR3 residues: CAISNTGFQNEQFF. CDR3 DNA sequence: TGTGCCATCAGTAATACAGGGTTTCAAAATGAGCAGTTCTTC.

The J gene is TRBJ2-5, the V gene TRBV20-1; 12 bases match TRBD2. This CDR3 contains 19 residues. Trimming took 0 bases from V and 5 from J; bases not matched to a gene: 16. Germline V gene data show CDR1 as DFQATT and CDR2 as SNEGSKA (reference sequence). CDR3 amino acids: CSARDRRLAGEPKGETQYF. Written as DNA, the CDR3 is TGCAGTGCTAGAGATCGAAGACTAGCGGGAGAACCAAAGGGGGAGACCCAGTACTTC.

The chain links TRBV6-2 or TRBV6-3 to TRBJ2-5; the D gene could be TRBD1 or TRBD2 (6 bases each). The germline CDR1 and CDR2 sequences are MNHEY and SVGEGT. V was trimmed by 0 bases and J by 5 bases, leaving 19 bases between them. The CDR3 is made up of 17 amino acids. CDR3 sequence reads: CASSYSSGGLQWETQYF. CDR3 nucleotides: TGTGCCAGCAGTTACTCGAGTGGGGGGCTACAGTGGGAGACCCAGTACTTC.

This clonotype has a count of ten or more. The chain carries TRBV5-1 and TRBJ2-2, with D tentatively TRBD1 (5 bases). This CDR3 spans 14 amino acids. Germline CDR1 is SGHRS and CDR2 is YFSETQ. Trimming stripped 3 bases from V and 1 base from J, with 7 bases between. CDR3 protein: CASSSQGNTGELFF. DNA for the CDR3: TGCGCCAGCAGCTCCCAGGGGAACACCGGGGAGCTGTTTTTT.